Reported below is one T cell receptor (beta chain). This specimen belongs to a study of T cell responses to AZD1222 COVID-19 vaccine. TCRdb keeps only in-frame clones here, not all; method: immunoSEQ multiplex PCR. Of over 55,000 clones in the sample, over 60% were seen once. This CDR3 is built from 15 residues. V gave up 6 bases and J gave up 6 bases; unmatched junction bases: 9. Germline V gene sequence: CDR1 SGHVS, CDR2 FQNEAQ. Whether given at about 4 or about 12 weeks, second doses were pooled. Material: peripheral blood, obtained 28 days after the second AZD1222 dose. The chain is built from TRBV7-8 and TRBJ1-5, with 9 bases aligning to TRBD1. This clonotype was sampled from an adult who received the AZD1222 COVID-19 vaccine. As DNA, the CDR3 is TGTGCCAGCAGGCCGGGGACAGGGCTGCCTCAGCCCCAGCATTTT. Translation gives CASRPGTGLPQPQHF.